This T cell receptor beta chain was sequenced during a study of blood T cells in healthy people across ages. A second PCR of roughly 7 to 11 cycles used a sample-barcoded 5' primer and a J-beta primer mix. Every sample returned 2.5 million or more CDR3-containing paired-end reads. From the 5' RACE reads, TCRdb called clonotypes with MiXCR, one entry per CDR3 protein. Counted here are some 1 million distinct CDR3 sequences, more than 40% occurring once; the ten biggest clones make up approximately 17%. Germline V gene lookup returns CDR1 MDHEN and CDR2 SYDVKM. The CDR3 extends over 14 amino acids. J was trimmed by 7 bases and V by 6 bases; bases with no gene match: 8.

This receptor was taken from a woman between 55 and 75 years old in good health. The V gene is TRBV28, the J gene TRBJ2-1; TRBD2 matches at 8 bases. The sequencing sample was made of blood. The CDR3 region is CASRPSGRGNEQFF. CDR3 bases: TGTGCCAGCAGACCCAGCGGGAGAGGGAATGAGCAGTTCTTC.